Listed here is a single TCR beta chain. Following RNA extraction, reverse transcription yielded cDNA that acted as the sequencing template. The table came from immunoSEQ multiplex PCR; TCRdb's copy has only in-frame clones and leaves some out. The top ten clones hold 3.5% to 5.5% of a sample with around 20,000 clones, around 62% of them seen once. Once sorted, CD4+ cells from four or five patients yielded CD25+CD127- cells. This CDR3 is 15 amino acids long. Germline CDR1 is MNHNS and CDR2 is SASEGT. Trimming took 7 bases from V and 5 from J, leaving 18 bases between them. This record comes from a study of CD8+ T cells in alopecia areata.

This receptor was taken from a human donor with alopecia areata. Sample: CD4+ Tregs sorted from blood. The chain joins TRBV6-1 to TRBJ2-1, with TRBD1 as a possible D gene (6 bases). The CDR3: CASIPGIGQHNEQFF. The CDR3 DNA reads as TGTGCCAGCATCCCGGGCATAGGACAGCACAATGAGCAGTTCTTC.